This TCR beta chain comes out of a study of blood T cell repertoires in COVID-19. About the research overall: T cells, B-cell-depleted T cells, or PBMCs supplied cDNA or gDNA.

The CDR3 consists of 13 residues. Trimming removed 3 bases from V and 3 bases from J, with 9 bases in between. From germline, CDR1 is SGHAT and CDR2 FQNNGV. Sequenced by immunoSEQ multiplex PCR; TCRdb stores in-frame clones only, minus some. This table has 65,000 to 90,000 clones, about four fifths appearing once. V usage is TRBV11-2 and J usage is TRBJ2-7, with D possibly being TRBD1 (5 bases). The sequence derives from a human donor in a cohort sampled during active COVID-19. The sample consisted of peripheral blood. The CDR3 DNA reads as TGTGCCAGCAGCTTCGGGCAGGGCTACGAGCAGTACTTC. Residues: CASSFGQGYEQYF.